This passage covers 30 T cell receptor beta chains from one sample sequenced in a study of response to subunit inactivated influenza vaccine. Each CDR3 protein is one row after TCRdb ran MiXCR on the RT-PCR reads. The table has roughly 570,000 distinct CDR3 sequences, less than 15% seen once; the top ten hold approximately 12%. The sample here was PBMCs from blood, taken 11 to 12 days after vaccination. The receptor set was obtained from a man between 45 and 60 years old who received an inactivated influenza vaccine.

The rearrangement uses TRBV29-1 and TRBJ2-5, with 11 bases fitting TRBD1. The CDR3 loop spans 15 amino acids. With 3 bases clipped from V and 4 bases from J, the junction kept 7 bases outside the gene matches. Looked up from germline, CDR1 is SQVTM and CDR2 is ANQGSEA. The CDR3 reads CSVEQDRGRGETQYF. Written as DNA, the CDR3 is TGCAGCGTTGAGCAGGACAGGGGGCGAGGAGAGACCCAGTACTTC.

In its sample, this clonotype was seen many times. The chain employs TRBV5-1 and TRBJ2-5; a weak D match, TRBD1 (6 bases). The CDR3 has 14 amino acids. The V gene's germline CDR1 is SGHRS and CDR2 YFSETQ. The ends were cut back, 2 bases at V and 2 bases at J, with 10 bases in the middle. CDR3 protein: CASSLGQHQETQYF. CDR3 DNA sequence: TGCGCCAGCAGCTTAGGACAGCATCAAGAGACCCAGTACTTC.

This clonotype was seen only a few times. V is TRBV7-9 and J is TRBJ2-7; 7 nucleotides agree with TRBD1. Germline-derived CDR1 and CDR2 are SEHNR and FQNEAQ (reference sequence). The ends lost 4 bases at V and 2 bases at J; junction bases unmatched: 11. The CDR3 runs to 16 residues. CDR3 coding DNA: TGTGCCAGCAGCTCATCCAGGGGGTATACTCCCTACGAGCAGTACTTC. It codes for CASSSSRGYTPYEQYF.

The chain joins TRBV5-1 to TRBJ1-1; D call uncertain. The CDR3 extends over 13 amino acids. Germline lookup yields CDR1 SGHRS and CDR2 YFSETQ. Trimming took 5 bases from V and 0 from J, leaving 8 bases between them. In nucleotides, the CDR3 is TGCGCCAGCAGAGCTAGTGTGAACACTGAAGCTTTCTTT. This translates into CASRASVNTEAFF.

This clonotype occurred a few times. V usage is TRBV5-5 and J usage is TRBJ1-1; TRBD1 might be the D (5 bases). CDR1 is SGHKS, CDR2 YYEKEE, per germline (reference sequence). The CDR3 length is 15 residues. V was pared by 0 bases and J by 4 bases, with 13 bases between. The chain's CDR3 is CASSLEAVGATEAFF. DNA of the CDR3: TGTGCCAGCAGCTTGGAGGCGGTAGGGGCCACTGAAGCTTTCTTT.

The sample holds a few counts of this clonotype. The gene calls are TRBV9 and TRBJ2-7; D unclear. Trimming took 2 bases from V and 5 from J, leaving 8 bases between them. CDR1 is SGDLS and CDR2 is YYNGEE in the germline V gene. The CDR3 length is 12 residues. The CDR3 loop reads CASSVPGHEQYF. The CDR3 DNA reads TGTGCCAGCAGCGTCCCGGGCCACGAGCAGTACTTC.

This clonotype was counted a few times. J is TRBJ1-1 and V is TRBV15; TRBD1 might be the D (5 bases). Germline CDR1 and CDR2: LNHNV and YYDKDF (reference sequence). V lost 0 bases and J lost 4, with 12 bases in between. The CDR3 sequence is 15 residues long. In DNA, the CDR3 is TGTGCCACCAGCAGAGACCCGGGACCGGGCACTGAAGCTTTCTTT. Translated, it gives CATSRDPGPGTEAFF.

A single count supports this clonotype. The chain combines TRBV29-1 with TRBJ2-3; perhaps D is TRBD1 or TRBD2 (5 bases each). V gave up 7 bases and J gave up 1 base, with 12 bases separating them. Germline V lookup: CDR1 SQVTM, CDR2 ANQGSEA. The length of the CDR3 is 13 residues. The CDR3 DNA is TGCAGCGCTTCGGGGCGTGGCACAGATACGCAGTATTTT. Encoded protein: CSASGRGTDTQYF.

The rearrangement joins TRBV7-8 to TRBJ1-2; D ambiguous. Trimming took off 1 base at V and 14 bases at J, with 11 bases between the two ends. This CDR3 has 11 residues. Germline V gene lookup returns CDR1 SGHVS and CDR2 FQNEAQ. This chain's CDR3 is CASSLDGLWTF. The CDR3 DNA reads TGTGCCAGCAGCTTAGACGGACTATGGACCTTC.

This clonotype was seen more than once but under ten times. The chain carries TRBV6-2 or TRBV6-3 and TRBJ2-4; TRBD2 aligns across 8 bases. With V trimmed by 2 bases and J by 15 bases, 27 bases remained unmatched. This CDR3 comprises 19 residues. CDR1 MNHEY and CDR2 SVGEGT come from the germline V gene. CDR3 sequence reads: CASSYRFVQRSGLEVVWYF. In nucleotides, the CDR3 is TGTGCCAGCAGTTACCGGTTTGTACAGCGCTCGGGACTAGAAGTAGTGTGGTACTTC.

The chain couples TRBV18 to TRBJ1-4, with D tentatively TRBD1 (5 bases). Trimming cost V 3 bases and J 2 bases, with 10 bases left between them. The CDR3 contains 15 residues. The germline V gene has CDR1 KGHSH and CDR2 LQKENI. The CDR3 DNA is TGTGCCAGCTCACCGCGGGAGGGGACTAATGAAAAACTGTTTTTT. It is translated as CASSPREGTNEKLFF. Variable domain in full (rest from reference TRBV18 and TRBJ1-4): NAGVMQNPRHLVRRRGQEARLRCSPMKGHSHVYWYRQLPEEGLKFMVYLQKENIIDESGMPKERFSAEFPKEGPSILRIQQVVRGDSAAYFCASSPREGTNEKLFFGSGTQLSVL.

This clonotype showed up just a few times. The chain joins TRBV7-2 to TRBJ1-3; D is undetermined. Germline CDR1 is SGHTA and CDR2 is FQGNSA. The CDR3 consists of 12 residues. Trimming removed 6 bases from V and 2 bases from J, with 5 bases in between. CDR3 loop: CASRFAGNTIYF. The CDR3 region has the DNA TGTGCCAGCAGGTTTGCTGGAAACACCATATATTTT.

The chain couples TRBV11-1 to TRBJ2-7; 15 bases match TRBD2. CDR1 is SGHAT, CDR2 FQDESV, per germline (reference sequence). The CDR3 runs 19 residues. V lost 5 bases and J lost 3; bases outside the gene matches: 14. CDR3 nucleotides: TGTGCCAGCAGCACCCGGACTAGCGGGGGGGTTGGGAGGTACTACGAGCAGTACTTC. Translated, it gives CASSTRTSGGVGRYYEQYF.

This chain connects TRBV14 to TRBJ2-7; tentatively, D is TRBD1 (5 bases). The CDR3 runs 16 residues. Trimming removed 1 base from V and 2 bases from J, with 15 bases in between. CDR1 SGHDN and CDR2 FVKESK come from the germline V gene. The CDR3 here is CASSQAAGIPPYEQYF. CDR3 DNA: TGTGCCAGCAGCCAAGCCGCAGGGATTCCTCCCTACGAGCAGTACTTC.

This clonotype was observed a handful of times. The gene calls are TRBV28 and TRBJ1-4; TRBD1 matches at 8 bases. With 4 bases clipped from V and 7 bases from J, the junction kept 5 bases outside the gene matches. This CDR3 has 14 residues. Germline V gene lookup returns CDR1 MDHEN and CDR2 SYDVKM. This chain's CDR3 is CASSYQGASEKLFF. In DNA form, the CDR3 reads TGTGCCAGCAGTTATCAGGGGGCGAGTGAAAAACTGTTTTTT.

This clonotype came up many times. As DNA, the CDR3 is TGCGCCAGCAGCTTGGGACTAGCGGGAGGTTACAATGAGCAGTTCTTC. This gives the protein CASSLGLAGGYNEQFF. The V and J genes are TRBV5-1 and TRBJ2-1; 13 nucleotides align to TRBD2. CDR1 and CDR2 (germline): SGHRS, YFSETQ. The CDR3 spans 16 residues. With V trimmed by 0 bases and J by 4 bases, 1 base remained unmatched.

The rearrangement links TRBV14 to TRBJ2-7; D gene unclear. V lost 8 bases and J 0 bases, leaving 8 bases between the germline ends. The CDR3 covers 12 residues. Per germline, CDR1 SGHDN and CDR2 FVKESK. In nucleotides, the CDR3 is TGTGCCAGCGGTTGGAGCTCCTACGAGCAGTACTTC. Translated, it gives CASGWSSYEQYF.

The V call is TRBV7-2, the J call TRBJ2-5; possible D gene TRBD1, 6 bases. Trimming shortened V by 0 bases and J by 3 bases, and 14 bases separated the two germline ends. Germline-derived CDR1 and CDR2 are SGHTA and FQGNSA. This CDR3 contains 16 residues. CDR3 residues: CASSLAGTITEETQYF. The CDR3 DNA reads as TGTGCCAGCAGCTTAGCAGGGACAATCACCGAAGAGACCCAGTACTTC.

V and J are TRBV7-2 and TRBJ2-1; TRBD2 matches 9 bases. CDR1 and CDR2 (germline): SGHTA, FQGNSA. Unmatched junction bases numbered 6, after V lost 3 bases and J lost 6 bases. This CDR3 is built from 15 residues. The CDR3 region is CASSLRVAGANEQFF. CDR3 coding DNA: TGTGCCAGCAGCTTGCGTGTAGCGGGAGCCAATGAGCAGTTCTTC.

Here the CDR3 DNA reads TGCGCCAGCAGCCAAGCATACGGACTAGCTAACTATGGCTACACCTTC. Encoded protein: CASSQAYGLANYGYTF. The chain is built from TRBV4-1 and TRBJ1-2; unclear D gene. Germline loops: CDR1 MGHRA, CDR2 YSYEKL. The length of the CDR3 is 16 residues. Trimming removed 1 base at V and 0 bases at J, with 12 bases between.

The chain joins TRBV29-1 to TRBJ2-7; TRBD2 matches 7 bases. This CDR3 has 14 amino acids. Germline CDR1 SQVTM, CDR2 ANQGSEA. The trim removed 2 bases at V and 3 bases at J, leaving 7 bases unmatched. The CDR3: CSVELGEGGYEQYF. The CDR3, as DNA: TGCAGCGTTGAACTTGGGGAGGGCGGCTACGAGCAGTACTTC.

This clonotype was detected only a few times. The chain joins TRBV5-1 to TRBJ2-5; D is uncertain. V lost 4 bases and J lost 12, with 16 bases in between. This CDR3 is built from 12 residues. Per the germline V gene, CDR1 is SGHRS and CDR2 is YFSETQ. CDR3: CASSPPDLIEYF. In nucleotides, the CDR3 is TGCGCCAGCAGCCCCCCTGACTTGATTGAGTACTTC. Complete variable domain (other parts from reference TRBV5-1 and TRBJ2-5): KAGVTQTPRYLIKTRGQQVTLSCSPISGHRSVSWYQQTPGQGLQFLFEYFSETQRNKGNFPGRFSGRQFSNSRSEMNVSTLELGDSALYLCASSPPDLIEYFGPGTRLLVL.

The chain employs TRBV5-6 and TRBJ1-6; D is possibly TRBD1 (5 bases). CDR1 is SGHDT and CDR2 is YYEEEE in the germline V gene. This CDR3 region has 16 residues. The germline V and J ends were trimmed by 0 bases and 9 bases, with 16 bases remaining between them. The chain's CDR3 is CASSLDLPTQGSPLHF. In DNA form, the CDR3 reads TGTGCCAGCAGCTTGGATCTGCCCACCCAGGGTTCACCCCTCCACTTT.

Comments on this clonotype: A junction end diverges from the germline sequence, so it may reflect a read error. The chain is built from TRBV5-1 and TRBJ1-1; 8 positions match TRBD1. The germline V gene has CDR1 SGHRS and CDR2 YFSETQ. CDR3 size: 16 residues. In DNA form, the CDR3 reads TGCGCCAGCAGTTTGGCCGCCGGGACAGGGAACACTGAAGCTTTCTTT. Translated: CASSLAAGTGNTEAFF.

This clonotype showed up just a few times. The chain uses TRBV25-1 and TRBJ2-3; D unclear. The germline V gene encodes CDR1 MGHDK and CDR2 SYGVNS. The V gene lost 10 bases and the J gene lost 6 bases, with 17 bases spanning the gap. This CDR3 is 13 amino acids long. CDR3 nucleotides: TGTGCCACCCAGACCTTTGACGTCGATACGCAGTATTTT. It codes for CATQTFDVDTQYF.

Only a few counts were recorded for this clonotype. This chain joins TRBV30 and TRBJ2-3; no clear D gene. The CDR3 totals 17 residues. CDR1 and CDR2 from the germline V gene are GTSNPN and SVGIG (reference sequence). Between the trimmed V and J ends, which lost 0 bases and 0 bases, there was a span of 16 bases. The CDR3: CAWSVRVALGSTDTQYF. The CDR3 DNA is TGTGCCTGGAGTGTACGGGTAGCTCTAGGTAGCACAGATACGCAGTATTTT.

This clonotype has a handful of counts. The chain carries TRBV4-1 and TRBJ1-4; the D is unclear. Germline V gene data show CDR1 as MGHRA and CDR2 as YSYEKL. Trimming took off 0 bases at V and 8 bases at J, with 16 bases between the two ends. The CDR3 length is 16 residues. DNA of the CDR3: TGCGCCAGCAGCCAAGAGATGCAGCAGGTTCGGGAAAAACTGTTTTTT. It specifies CASSQEMQQVREKLFF.

This clonotype came up a few times. The CDR3 region is CASQYLAGTYNEQFF. In nucleotides, the CDR3 is TGTGCCAGCCAGTACCTAGCGGGAACCTACAATGAGCAGTTCTTC. The gene calls are TRBV12-3 or TRBV12-4 and TRBJ2-1; 9 bases are shared with TRBD2. The trim removed 8 bases at V and 2 bases at J, leaving 7 bases unmatched. The CDR3 is 15 amino acids.

This clonotype has only a few counts. The chain is built from TRBV10-3 and TRBJ2-2; 8 nucleotides agree with TRBD2. The V and J ends lost 7 bases and 5 bases, in that order; junction bases with no gene match: 9. Germline-derived CDR1 and CDR2 are ENHRY and SYGVKD. This CDR3 has 15 amino acids. The CDR3 coding sequence is TGTGCCATCAAGAGTGCACTAGCGGCTACCGGGGAGCTGTTTTTT. Its protein is CAIKSALAATGELFF.

In its sample, this clonotype was seen a few times. This chain connects TRBV6-2 or TRBV6-3 to TRBJ2-7; TRBD1 aligns across 8 bases. Per germline, CDR1 MNHEY and CDR2 SVGEGT. The CDR3 loop spans 16 amino acids. The V gene end was trimmed by 6 bases and the J gene end by 3 bases; junction bases not matched to a gene: 13. The CDR3 loop reads CASSSPGGTGGYEQYF. CDR3 nucleotides: TGTGCCAGCAGCTCCCCAGGGGGGACAGGAGGCTACGAGCAGTACTTC.